This T cell receptor (beta chain) is from a study of Ad26.COV2.S vaccination and SARS-CoV-2 variants. The V gene lost 8 bases and the J gene lost 1 base, with 11 bases spanning the gap. This CDR3 has 13 residues. CDR1 is MDHEN and CDR2 is SYDVKM in the germline V gene. As to treatment: 15 to 20 received Ad26.COV2.S at low or high dose, single or two shots; 5 received placebo; per-sample allocation not given. Material that was analyzed had been drawn on day 63 after the first vaccine or placebo injection. An Ad26 vector expressing Wuhan-strain SARS-CoV-2 spike served as the vaccine. The table lists this clone with a count of one. Its specificity is unknown. Libraries were prepared by immunoSEQ multiplex PCR; TCRdb keeps only in-frame clonotypes and omits some of them. The repertoire holds a few hundred thousand clones, with roughly 90% as singletons. Study-level findings and limits: Breadth of non-spike TCRs did not differ between vaccinees and placebo recipients.

The rearrangement joins TRBV28 to TRBJ1-2; no firm D call. The sequencing used peripheral blood, collected in a trial of Ad26.COV2.S vaccine versus placebo. The receptor comes from a person aged 18-60 years who received the Ad26.COV2.S COVID-19 vaccine or a placebo. The CDR3: CASGIGYNYGYTF. The CDR3 nucleotides read TGTGCCAGCGGTATAGGGTATAACTATGGCTACACCTTC.